The entry below describes one TCR beta chain. Antigen unknown. After removal of 4 bases from V and 6 bases from J, the junction contained 14 bases not matched to a gene. The CDR3 spans 16 residues. In germline, CDR1 is LGHNA, CDR2 YNFKEQ. The data belong to a study of CD4 T cells in relation to SARS-CoV-2 and coronaviruses. The unexposed donors gave CD4+ T cells in 2011-2018, prior to COVID-19. Isolation of CD4+ T cells took place after around 11 days in culture. Cultures received half-medium IL-2 refreshes on days 3 and 7. Repertoires were generated with immunoSEQ multiplex PCR, while TCRdb's copy carries only in-frame clones and drops some. The table shows 15,000 to 20,000 clones, with 79% occurring only once.

Sequenced input: CD4+ T cells from PBMCs, cultured in vitro. The sequence derives from a human donor in good health. The chain combines TRBV4-2 with TRBJ2-7, with 8 bases fitting TRBD2. The CDR3 coding sequence is TGTGCCAGCAGCCCAGCTGCCACGCGGGAGGAGGGCGAGCAGTACTTC. It codes for CASSPAATREEGEQYF.